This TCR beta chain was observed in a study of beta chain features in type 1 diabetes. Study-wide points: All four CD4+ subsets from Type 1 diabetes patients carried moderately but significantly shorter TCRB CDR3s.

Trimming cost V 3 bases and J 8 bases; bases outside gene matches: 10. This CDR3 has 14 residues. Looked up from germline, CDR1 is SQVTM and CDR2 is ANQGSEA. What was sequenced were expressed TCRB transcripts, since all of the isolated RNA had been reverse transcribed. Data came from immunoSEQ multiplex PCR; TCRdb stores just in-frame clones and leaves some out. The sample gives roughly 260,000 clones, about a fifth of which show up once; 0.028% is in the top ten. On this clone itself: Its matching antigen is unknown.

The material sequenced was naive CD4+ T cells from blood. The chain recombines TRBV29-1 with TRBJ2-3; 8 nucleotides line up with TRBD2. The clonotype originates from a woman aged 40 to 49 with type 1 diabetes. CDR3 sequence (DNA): TGCAGCGTTGACGGCCGGGGGGGGGCAGGTACGCAGTATTTT. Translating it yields CSVDGRGGAGTQYF.